The 27 T cell receptor beta chains listed next were all sequenced from one sample in a study of T cell responses to AZD1222 COVID-19 vaccine. Clones were read by immunoSEQ multiplex PCR, and TCRdb kept only the in-frame ones, dropping some. The data show roughly 200,000 clones, approximately 93% seen once. The sequencing here drew on peripheral blood, taken 28 days after the second AZD1222 dose. The receptor set was obtained from an adult who received the AZD1222 COVID-19 vaccine.

The V call is TRBV5-4, the J call TRBJ2-1, with TRBD2 matching over 7 bases. The CDR3 extends over 13 amino acids. The V segment lost 6 bases and the J segment 5 bases; nucleotides outside the gene matches: 5. Germline CDR1 and CDR2: SGHNT and YYREEE (reference sequence). The CDR3 DNA reads TGTGCCAGCATCCCTAGCGGAAACAATGAGCAGTTCTTC. Its translation is CASIPSGNNEQFF.

The V and J genes are TRBV12-5 and TRBJ2-1; 15 bases are shared with TRBD2. The length of the CDR3 is 17 residues. Trimming cost V 3 bases and J 8 bases; bases outside gene matches: 8. The V gene's germline CDR1 is LGHNT and CDR2 FRNRAP. Here the CDR3 reads CASGLGLAGGVFDEQFF. For the CDR3, the DNA is TGTGCTAGTGGTTTAGGACTAGCGGGAGGGGTTTTTGATGAGCAGTTCTTC.

In its sample, this clone was seen a few times. This chain connects TRBV4-1 to TRBJ1-4; 9 bases agree with TRBD1. With V trimmed by 3 bases and J by 5 bases, 4 bases remained unmatched. CDR3 length: 15 amino acids. Germline V CDR1 and CDR2: MGHRA, YSYEKL. CDR3 sequence (DNA): TGCGCCAGCAGCCAGCTAGGACAGGGGAATGAAAAACTGTTTTTT. Protein product: CASSQLGQGNEKLFF.

This chain joins TRBV5-4 and TRBJ1-1; D unclear. This CDR3 contains 11 residues. Trimming stripped 0 bases from V and 8 bases from J, with 5 bases between. Germline assignment: CDR1 SGHNT and CDR2 YYREEE (reference sequence). This chain's CDR3 is CASSLAGEAFF. In nucleotides, the CDR3 is TGTGCCAGCAGCTTGGCCGGCGAAGCTTTCTTT.

The chain carries TRBV5-4 and TRBJ2-1; D remains unclear. CDR1 is SGHNT and CDR2 is YYREEE in the germline V gene (reference sequence). The V end was cut by 0 bases, the J end by 0 bases, with 10 bases between. CDR3 length: 16 amino acids. The CDR3 reads CASSLVQLASYNEQFF. Written as DNA, the CDR3 is TGTGCCAGCAGCTTGGTACAATTAGCCTCCTACAATGAGCAGTTCTTC.

The chain is built from TRBV18 and TRBJ1-2; 10 bases match TRBD1. Germline V CDR1 and CDR2: KGHSH, LQKENI. The CDR3 spans 16 residues. V lost 2 bases and J lost 6; bases outside the gene matches: 9. The DNA of the CDR3 is TGTGCCAGCTCACCATCGCGACAGGGGGCGCGGAATGGCTACACCTTC. Protein product: CASSPSRQGARNGYTF.

V usage is TRBV10-3 and J usage is TRBJ1-1; 8 bases are a match to TRBD1. The CDR3 is 13 residues long. Trimming took 4 bases from V and 10 from J; bases not matched to a gene: 8. The germline V gene has CDR1 ENHRY and CDR2 SYGVKD. The CDR3 reads CAISAQGAYVAFF. In nucleotides, the CDR3 is TGTGCCATCAGTGCCCAGGGGGCGTACGTAGCTTTCTTT.

This chain links TRBV27 with TRBJ2-1, with 7 positions matching TRBD2. The germline V gene encodes CDR1 MNHEY and CDR2 SMNVEV (reference sequence). The CDR3 runs 16 residues. J lost 0 bases, V lost 3 bases, and 5 bases had no gene match. CDR3 loop: CASSFTSASSYNEQFF. The CDR3 nucleotides read TGTGCCAGCAGTTTCACTAGCGCGAGCTCCTACAATGAGCAGTTCTTC.

V is TRBV29-1 and J is TRBJ1-1, with D maybe TRBD1 (6 bases). The CDR3 consists of 13 residues. Germline CDR1 SQVTM, CDR2 ANQGSEA. The V end lost 3 bases, the J end lost 3 bases, and 11 bases lay between the germline ends. CDR3 sequence: CSVDGGGHTEAFF. In nucleotides, the CDR3 is TGCAGCGTTGACGGGGGCGGGCACACTGAAGCTTTCTTT.

This clone showed up just once. The rearrangement uses TRBV27 and TRBJ1-5; the match to TRBD1 covers 9 bases. Germline CDR1 reads MNHEY; CDR2 reads SMNVEV (reference sequence). Germline trimming cut 6 bases from V and 1 base from J; bases unmatched to any gene: 4. The CDR3 sequence is 15 residues long. CDR3 loop: CASRQGAVSNQPQHF. CDR3 coding DNA: TGTGCCAGCAGACAGGGGGCGGTGAGCAATCAGCCCCAGCATTTT.

The genes are TRBV7-8 and TRBJ1-5, with 7 bases matching TRBD1. The length of the CDR3 is 16 residues. Germline values: CDR1 SGHVS, CDR2 FQNEAQ. The V segment lost 0 bases and the J segment 6 bases; nucleotides outside the gene matches: 8. CDR3 sequence (DNA): TGTGCCAGCAGCTTAGCGGCGGGGAGGGGGCCTCAGCCCCAGCATTTT. Amino acids: CASSLAAGRGPQPQHF. The variable domain in full, with the rest retrieved from reference TRBV7-8 and TRBJ1-5, is GAGVSQSPRYKVAKRGQDVALRCDPISGHVSLFWYQQALGQGPEFLTYFQNEAQLDKSGLPSDRFFAERPEGSVSTLKIQRTQQEDSAVYLCASSLAAGRGPQPQHFGDGTRLSIL.

V usage is TRBV20-1 and J usage is TRBJ2-7; 14 bases match TRBD2. The CDR3 spans 14 residues. V lost 3 bases and J lost 9; bases outside the gene matches: 7. Per germline, CDR1 DFQATT and CDR2 SNEGSKA (reference sequence). The CDR3 nucleotides read TGCAGTGCTAGTGGACTAGCGGGAGGTGAGGGGCAGTACTTC. Its protein is CSASGLAGGEGQYF.

This chain uses TRBV2 with TRBJ2-5; D perhaps matches TRBD2 (7 bases). The CDR3 is 14 residues long. Trimming took off 6 bases at V and 1 base at J, with 12 bases between the two ends. Germline V gene lookup returns CDR1 SNHLY and CDR2 FYNNEI. The CDR3 DNA reads TGTGCCAGCAGACCCCGGGGGGCCCAAGAGACCCAGTACTTC. Its protein is CASRPRGAQETQYF.

The rearrangement uses TRBV7-9 and TRBJ1-2; 7 bases agree with TRBD1. The CDR3 contains 13 residues. Trimming cost V 5 bases and J 6 bases; bases outside gene matches: 6. Germline CDR1 reads SEHNR; CDR2 reads FQNEAQ (reference sequence). This CDR3 reads CASSLSTGDGYTF. The DNA of the CDR3 is TGTGCCAGCAGCCTAAGTACAGGGGATGGCTACACCTTC.

J is TRBJ1-1 and V is TRBV29-1; 12 bases align to TRBD1. Germline V gene data show CDR1 as SQVTM and CDR2 as ANQGSEA. J lost 1 base, V lost 5 bases, and 11 bases had no gene match. This CDR3 comprises 17 residues. CDR3 in DNA: TGCAGCGTTCCATCCGGGACAGGGGGCATTAAGAACACTGAAGCTTTCTTT. Protein: CSVPSGTGGIKNTEAFF.

The chain is built from TRBV7-9 and TRBJ1-4; D gene uncertain. This CDR3 has 16 amino acids. The V and J ends lost 5 bases and 5 bases respectively, with 18 bases between them. The germline CDR1 and CDR2 sequences are SEHNR and FQNEAQ (reference sequence). CDR3 in DNA: TGTGCCAGCAGCCGCCGTACATCGGTCCAAAATGAAAAACTGTTTTTT. Protein sequence: CASSRRTSVQNEKLFF.

This chain connects TRBV27 to TRBJ2-4; TRBD2 agrees at 10 bases. This CDR3 is built from 16 residues. Trimming removed 1 base from V and 2 bases from J; junction bases left unmatched: 2. The germline CDR1 and CDR2 sequences are MNHEY and SMNVEV (reference sequence). For the CDR3, the DNA is TGTGCCAGCAGTTTATTAGCGGGAGGTTCCAAAAACATTCAGTACTTC. Translation gives CASSLLAGGSKNIQYF.

The V and J genes are TRBV18 and TRBJ2-2; D is undetermined. V was pared by 6 bases and J by 2 bases, with 7 bases between. The CDR3 contains 13 residues. Germline-derived CDR1 and CDR2 are KGHSH and LQKENI. CDR3 loop: CASSWTNTGELFF. CDR3 sequence (DNA): TGTGCCAGCTCTTGGACCAACACCGGGGAGCTGTTTTTT.

The chain carries TRBV7-2 and TRBJ1-2, with TRBD1 matching 9 bases. The CDR3 totals 17 residues. Germline V gene sequence: CDR1 SGHTA, CDR2 FQGNSA. The V gene end was trimmed by 2 bases and the J gene end by 7 bases; junction bases not matched to a gene: 14. This CDR3 is CASSLTGTGMEGFGYTF. The DNA for the CDR3 is TGTGCCAGCAGCTTAACCGGGACAGGGATGGAAGGCTTTGGCTACACCTTC.

The chain combines TRBV21-1 with TRBJ2-5; TRBD1 is taken as the D call from the table, unchecked against the DNA. TRBV21-1 counts as a pseudogene. This CDR3 contains 15 residues. CDR3 sequence (DNA): TGTGCCAGCAGCAATGGACAGAACGACCAAGAGACCCAGTACTTC. Translating it yields CASSNGQNDQETQYF.

This clone was seen a handful of times. The chain uses TRBV6-2 or TRBV6-3 and TRBJ1-4, with a tentative D call TRBD1 (5 bases). V was pared by 6 bases and J by 7 bases, with 18 bases between. CDR3 length equals 15 residues. Germline V gene sequence: CDR1 MNHEY, CDR2 SVGEGT. The CDR3 region has the DNA TGTGCCAGCAGCCGAAGGGACCGGGTTAGTGAAAAACTGTTTTTT. Protein sequence: CASSRRDRVSEKLFF.

This chain links TRBV6-5 with TRBJ2-5, with TRBD1 matching over 8 bases. Germline assignment: CDR1 MNHEY and CDR2 SVGAGI. The J segment lost 7 bases and the V segment lost 6 bases, leaving 13 bases of the junction unmatched. The CDR3 consists of 15 residues. The CDR3 protein is CASREPGGSWATQYF. In DNA form, the CDR3 reads TGTGCCAGCAGAGAGCCAGGGGGCTCCTGGGCGACCCAGTACTTC.

CDR3 sequence (DNA): TGTGCTAGTGGTCTCAGGGGGCATGAGAACACTGAAGCTTTCTTT. This gives the protein CASGLRGHENTEAFF. The chain uses TRBV12-5 and TRBJ1-1; 8 bases are shared with TRBD1. This CDR3 has 15 residues. CDR1 is LGHNT and CDR2 is FRNRAP in the germline V gene. J gave up 1 base and V 5 bases, and 6 bases lay outside the gene matches.

The genes are TRBV4-1 and TRBJ2-7; 8 bases map to TRBD1. Germline V gene lookup returns CDR1 MGHRA and CDR2 YSYEKL. V shed 1 base, J shed 2 bases, and the junction held 7 bases outside the gene matches. CDR3 length equals 16 residues. The CDR3 sequence: CASSQVPTGATYEQYF. The CDR3 DNA reads TGCGCCAGCAGCCAAGTCCCGACAGGGGCTACCTACGAGCAGTACTTC.

This clone is a singleton in its sample. This chain uses TRBV3-1 (or the pseudogene TRBV3-2) with TRBJ1-1; D possibly corresponds to TRBD1 (6 bases). This CDR3 contains 12 residues. Germline V gene lookup returns CDR1 LGHDT and CDR2 YNNKEL (reference sequence). Trimming removed 4 bases from V and 9 bases from J, with 12 bases in between. The CDR3 here is CASSPETGQAFF. The CDR3 nucleotides are TGTGCCAGCAGCCCAGAGACAGGCCAAGCTTTCTTT.

The chain couples TRBV2 to TRBJ2-5; D is undetermined. Per germline, CDR1 SNHLY and CDR2 FYNNEI. The CDR3 contains 13 residues. V was clipped by 6 bases and J by 2 bases, with 10 bases between them. CDR3 region: CASRGPDQETQYF. Written as DNA, the CDR3 is TGTGCCAGCAGAGGGCCGGATCAAGAGACCCAGTACTTC.

A single count supports this clone. The V and J genes are TRBV11-2 and TRBJ1-4; no clear D. The V end was cut by 1 base, the J end by 0 bases, with 15 bases between. Germline CDR1 reads SGHAT; CDR2 reads FQNNGV. There are 18 residues in the CDR3. Written as DNA, the CDR3 is TGTGCCAGCAGCTTAGGAGTTGGGCGGTGGGCAACTAATGAAAAACTGTTTTTT. This gives the protein CASSLGVGRWATNEKLFF.